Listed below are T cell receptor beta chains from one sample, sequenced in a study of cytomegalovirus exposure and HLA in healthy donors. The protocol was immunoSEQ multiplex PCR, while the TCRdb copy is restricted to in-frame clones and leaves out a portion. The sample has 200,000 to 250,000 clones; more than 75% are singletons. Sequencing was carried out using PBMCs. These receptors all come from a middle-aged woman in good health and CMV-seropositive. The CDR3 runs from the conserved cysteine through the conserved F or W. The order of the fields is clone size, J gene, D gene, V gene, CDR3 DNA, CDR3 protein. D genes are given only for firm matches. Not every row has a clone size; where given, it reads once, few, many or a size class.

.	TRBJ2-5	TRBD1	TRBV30	TGTGCACAGGGGGTCGGAGAGACCCAGTACTTC	CAQGVGETQYF
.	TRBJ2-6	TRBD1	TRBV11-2	TGTGCCAGCAGCCCCTGGACAGGGCTAAGCTCTGGGGCCAACGTCCTGACTTTC	CASSPWTGLSSGANVLTF
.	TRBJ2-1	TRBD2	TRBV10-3	TGTGCCATCAGTGGGGGGCGGACTAGCGGAGACAATGAGCAGTTCTTC	CAISGGRTSGDNEQFF
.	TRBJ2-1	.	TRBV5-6	TGTGCCAGCAGCTCGTACAATGAGCAGTTCTTC	CASSSYNEQFF
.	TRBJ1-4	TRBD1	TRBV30	TGTGCCTGGAGTGGACACAGGGGGCAATTTGGCGAAAAACTGTTTTTT	CAWSGHRGQFGEKLFF
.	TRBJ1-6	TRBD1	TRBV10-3	TGTGCCATCAGCCCGACAGGGGGCAGATCACCCCTCCACTTT	CAISPTGGRSPLHF
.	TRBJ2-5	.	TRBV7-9	TGTGCCAGCAGCCCGCGGCCGGCCCAAGAGACCCAGTACTTC	CASSPRPAQETQYF
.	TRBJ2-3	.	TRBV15	TGTGCCACCAGCAGAGATCAGGTTCAAGCAGATACGCAGTATTTT	CATSRDQVQADTQYF
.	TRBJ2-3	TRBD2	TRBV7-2	TGTGCCAGCAGTTCACTAGCGGGGGGGAGATATACGCAGTATTTT	CASSSLAGGRYTQYF
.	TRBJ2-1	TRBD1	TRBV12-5	TGTGCTAGTGGTTCTACCCGGACAGGGCGTTTCGATACCTACAATGAGCAGTTCTTC	CASGSTRTGRFDTYNEQFF
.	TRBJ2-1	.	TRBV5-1	TGCGCCAGCAGCTTGGTCCAGAGGGCCCCCTACAATGAGCAGTTCTTC	CASSLVQRAPYNEQFF
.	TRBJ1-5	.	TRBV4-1	TGCGCCAGCAGCCAGGCCAGGCAGGGCACCAATCAGCCCCAGCATTTT	CASSQARQGTNQPQHF
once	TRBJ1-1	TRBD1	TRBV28	TGTGCCAGCAGCCCGGGACAGGGTATGAACACTGAAGCTTTCTTT	CASSPGQGMNTEAFF
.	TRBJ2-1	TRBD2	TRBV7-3	TGTGCCAGCAGCATGGGACTAGCGACCTACAATGAGCAGTTCTTC	CASSMGLATYNEQFF
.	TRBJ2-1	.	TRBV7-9	TGTGCCAGCAGCTTAGCACCAGGGTACGGGTCTACCTACAATGAGCAGTTCTTC	CASSLAPGYGSTYNEQFF
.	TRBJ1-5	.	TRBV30	TGTGCCTGGAGCAGGGAAAGCAATCAGCCCCAGCATTTT	CAWSRESNQPQHF
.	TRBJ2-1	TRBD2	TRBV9	TGTGCCAGCAGCGTAGGGCTAGCGGGGCTTAATGAGCAGTTCTTC	CASSVGLAGLNEQFF
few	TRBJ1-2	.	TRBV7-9	TGTGCCAGCAAGATAGTGGGGCAAGATGGCTACACCTTC	CASKIVGQDGYTF
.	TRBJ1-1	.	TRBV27	TGTGCCAGCAGTTTGAGGGGCGGGAGAACTGAAGCTTTCTTT	CASSLRGGRTEAFF
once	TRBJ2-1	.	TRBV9	TGTGCCAGCAGCGTAGCTGGGCCTGGCTCCTACAATGAGCAGTTCTTC	CASSVAGPGSYNEQFF
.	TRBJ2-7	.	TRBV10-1	TGCCCCAAAATAGACGAGCAGTACTTC	CPKIDEQYF
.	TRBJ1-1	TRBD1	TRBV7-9	TGTGCCAGCAGCCTCGGACAGGATGAAGCTTTCTTT	CASSLGQDEAFF
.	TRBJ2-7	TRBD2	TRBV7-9	TGTGCCAGCAGCCGGGGGGGATCCTACGAGCAGTACTTC	CASSRGGSYEQYF
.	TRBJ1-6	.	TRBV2	TGTGCCAGCAGGGGGCTGGGGGGTTCACCCCTCCACTTT	CASRGLGGSPLHF
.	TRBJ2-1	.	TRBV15	TGTGCCACCAGCCCTGACAGGTGGGCCTACAATGAGCAGTTCTTC	CATSPDRWAYNEQFF
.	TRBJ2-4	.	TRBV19	TGTGCCAGTAGTATAAGCAAGTTAGCCAAAAACATTCAGTACTTC	CASSISKLAKNIQYF
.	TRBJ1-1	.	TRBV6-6	TGTGCCAGCAGTTACTCGGGCGAGAACACTGAAGCTTTCTTT	CASSYSGENTEAFF
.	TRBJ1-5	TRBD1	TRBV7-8	TGTGCCAGCAGCTTGGGGACACAGGGGCTAAGGAATCAGCCCCAGCATTTT	CASSLGTQGLRNQPQHF
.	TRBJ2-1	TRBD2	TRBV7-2	TGTGCCAGCAGCTACAAAAGCGGGGGGCCGGGCAATGAGCAGTTCTTC	CASSYKSGGPGNEQFF
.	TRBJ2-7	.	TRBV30	TGTGCCTGGAGCGGGTCGAACTACGAGCAGTACTTC	CAWSGSNYEQYF
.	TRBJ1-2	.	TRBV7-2	TGTGCCAGCAGCTTTGGGGGGGCGCAGGGGGGCTACACCTTC	CASSFGGAQGGYTF
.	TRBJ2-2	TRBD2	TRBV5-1	TGCGCCAGCAGCATCGCCCCTAGCGGGGCGATCACCGGGGAGCTGTTTTTT	CASSIAPSGAITGELFF
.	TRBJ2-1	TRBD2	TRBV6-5	TGTGCCAGCACCGTAGCGGGGGGGCGGGGTGAGCAGTTCTTC	CASTVAGGRGEQFF
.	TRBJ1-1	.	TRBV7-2	TGTGCCAGCAGCTTAATCACCGGGGTGAACACTGAAGCTTTCTTT	CASSLITGVNTEAFF
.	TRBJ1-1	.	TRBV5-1	TGCGCCAGCAGCTTGGCTACATCCGGGGGCACTGAAGCTTTCTTT	CASSLATSGGTEAFF
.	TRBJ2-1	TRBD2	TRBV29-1	TGCAGCGTTGAAGGGACTAGCGGGAGCTCCTACAATGAGCAGTTCTTC	CSVEGTSGSSYNEQFF
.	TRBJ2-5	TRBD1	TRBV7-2	TGTGCCAGCAGCTCGACAGGGGGCGGAGGGGAGACCCAGTACTTC	CASSSTGGGGETQYF
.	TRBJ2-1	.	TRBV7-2	TGTGCCAGCAGCCTCACCACTTCGTCCTACAATGAGCAGTTCTTC	CASSLTTSSYNEQFF
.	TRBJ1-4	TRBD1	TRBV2	TGTGCCAGCAGGGTGAACAGGGGGCTAGTTGGGGAAAAACTGTTTTTT	CASRVNRGLVGEKLFF
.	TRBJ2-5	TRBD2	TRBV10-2	TGCGCCACCCAAGATAGCGGGGGGGCTGATGAGACCCAGTACTTC	CATQDSGGADETQYF
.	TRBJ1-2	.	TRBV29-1	TGCAGCGTTGAAGGGGGCGTGGGCTATGGCTACACCTTC	CSVEGGVGYGYTF
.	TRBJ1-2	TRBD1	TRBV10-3	TGTGCCATCAGTGCTTTCGGGACAGGCTATGGCTACACCTTC	CAISAFGTGYGYTF
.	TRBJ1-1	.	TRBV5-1	TGCGCCAGCACCTTAGGGACAACGAACACTGAAGCTTTCTTT	CASTLGTTNTEAFF
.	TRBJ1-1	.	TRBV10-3	TGTGCCATCAGGCGGGGGTACACTGAAGCTTTCTTT	CAIRRGYTEAFF
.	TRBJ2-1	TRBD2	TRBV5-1	TGCGCCAGCAGCTTGGAGTTAGCGGGTTCGGGGAATGAGCAGTTCTTC	CASSLELAGSGNEQFF
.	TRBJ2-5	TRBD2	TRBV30	TGTGCCTGGAGTAAGGCTAGCGGGAGTAAGACCCAGTACTTC	CAWSKASGSKTQYF
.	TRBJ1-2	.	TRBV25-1	TGTGCCAGCAAAGGAGGGACGGACTATGGCTACACCTTC	CASKGGTDYGYTF
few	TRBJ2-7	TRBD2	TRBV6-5	TGTGCCAGCAGTTCCAGCGGACTAGCGGGGTCATACGAGCAGTACTTC	CASSSSGLAGSYEQYF
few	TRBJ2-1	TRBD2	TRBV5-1	TGCGCCAGCAGCTTGGTGATGAGCGGGGGGTTTGAGTTCTTC	CASSLVMSGGFEFF